This T cell receptor (beta chain) stems from a study of a mutant IDH1 vaccine in newly diagnosed glioma. Turning to this clone: What it recognizes is unknown.

Study outcomes and limitations: Seemingly, pseudoprogression had no relation to changes in the top peripheral T cell clonotypes.

Profiling relied on immunoSEQ multiplex PCR, and the TCRdb table lists in-frame clones only, not all of them. The sample lists about 66,000 clones, 74% occurring once. Time point specified: week 35, safety follow-up. Alongside topical imiquimod, each dose of vaccine comprised 300 ug of mutant IDH1 20-mer peptide. Each donor presented with a new WHO grade 3 or 4 astrocytoma that tested IDH1-mutant and showed ATRX loss. The source material was PBMCs, sampled from a glioma patient whose treatment included an IDH1 peptide vaccine. The receptor was derived from a man in his fifties or sixties with glioma.

In nucleotides, the CDR3 is TGTGCCAGCAGTTACTCGAAAGACCAGGCGAGGTACGAGCAGTACTTC. It encodes CASSYSKDQARYEQYF. J is TRBJ2-7 and V is TRBV6-5; D is unresolved. This CDR3 has 16 amino acids. V was shortened by 0 bases and J by 4 bases, with 16 bases between the two germline ends. Germline values: CDR1 MNHEY, CDR2 SVGAGI.